This TCR beta chain appears in the sequencing data of a study of response to subunit inactivated influenza vaccine. TCRdb reprocessed the RT-PCR reads via MiXCR and lists one record per CDR3 protein. This sample yields about 500,000 distinct CDR3 sequences, of which 16% are seen a single time; roughly 3.1% belongs to the top ten. CDR1 and CDR2 (germline): ENHRY, SYGVKD. Trimming removed 4 bases from V and 4 bases from J; junction bases left unmatched: 7. The CDR3 sequence is 17 residues long. This TCR derives from a man in his fifties or sixties who received an inactivated influenza vaccine. The sequencing used CD4+ T cells sorted from PBMCs, collected less than 30 months after vaccination. The V call is TRBV10-3, the J call TRBJ2-1, with 13 bases that match TRBD2. In DNA, the CDR3 is TGTGCCATCAGTGGACTGGGACTAGCGGGATCATACAATGAGCAGTTCTTC. It specifies CAISGLGLAGSYNEQFF.